This TCR beta chain was sequenced for a study of T cell changes during pregnancy in multiple sclerosis. The protocol was immunoSEQ multiplex PCR, while the TCRdb copy is restricted to in-frame clones and leaves out a portion. The sample holds 100,000 or so clones, over 85% seen once. The V end was cut by 2 bases, the J end by 0 bases, with 8 bases between. Germline V gene data show CDR1 as MNHEY and CDR2 as SVGAGI. The CDR3 loop spans 15 amino acids. The material sequenced was peripheral blood, taken in the second trimester of pregnancy. The V call is TRBV6-5, the J call TRBJ2-1, with a tentative D call TRBD2 (6 bases). The sequence derives from a female donor with multiple sclerosis, enrolled in a pregnancy study. The CDR3 reads CASSYGDFSYNEQFF. As DNA, the CDR3 is TGTGCCAGCAGTTACGGGGACTTCTCCTACAATGAGCAGTTCTTC.